One sample yielded the 14 T cell receptor beta chains listed below, sequenced in a study of blood T cells in healthy people across ages. Combining a sample-barcoded 5' primer with a J-beta primer mix, a second PCR ran for 7 to 11 cycles. In TCRdb, the 5' RACE reads were re-called with MiXCR into one record per CDR3 protein. This table has 1.5 million to 2 million distinct CDR3 sequences, around 50% appearing once. Sequencing was performed on blood. These receptors were obtained from a middle-aged woman in good health.

This clonotype was observed a few times. The chain uses TRBV9 and TRBJ2-1; D is uncertain. Germline CDR1 is SGDLS and CDR2 is YYNGEE. V was shortened by 0 bases and J by 8 bases, with 12 bases between the two germline ends. The length of the CDR3 is 14 residues. The CDR3, as DNA: TGTGCCAGCAGCGTAGGACCGGGCGGCCATGAGCAGTTCTTC. This sequence encodes CASSVGPGGHEQFF.

As DNA, the CDR3 is TGTGCCACCAAGATCGCAGGGGGACTAGCCGGGAGCCCCAACGAGCAGTACTTC. The encoded protein is CATKIAGGLAGSPNEQYF. V is TRBV27 and J is TRBJ2-7; 9 bases are shared with TRBD2. V lost 10 bases to trimming and J lost 5 bases; unmatched junction nucleotides: 24. This CDR3 has 18 amino acids. CDR1 MNHEY and CDR2 SMNVEV come from the germline V gene (reference sequence).

The V call is TRBV6-1, the J call TRBJ1-2, with TRBD1 matching over 7 bases. The trim removed 2 bases at V and 7 bases at J, leaving 7 bases unmatched. The CDR3 covers 14 residues. CDR1 is MNHNS and CDR2 is SASEGT in the germline V gene. The CDR3 DNA follows: TGTGCCAGCAGTGAATGGAGGGGGCAAAGTGGCTACACCTTC. Amino acids: CASSEWRGQSGYTF.

The rearrangement links TRBV10-3 to TRBJ2-7; D is unresolved. This CDR3 contains 13 residues. Trimming shortened V by 11 bases and J by 4 bases, and 18 bases separated the two germline ends. CDR1 is ENHRY, CDR2 SYGVKD, per germline. The DNA for the CDR3 is TGTGCCTCCAATGCCCCTCCCACGTACGAGCAGTACTTC. Residues: CASNAPPTYEQYF.

This chain uses TRBV20-1 with TRBJ2-3, with D tentatively TRBD2 (7 bases). This CDR3 region has 16 residues. V lost 0 bases and J lost 2, with 15 bases in between. The germline V gene encodes CDR1 DFQATT and CDR2 SNEGSKA (reference sequence). The DNA of the CDR3 is TGCAGTGCTAGAGACGGACGGGGGGCCCCCACAGATACGCAGTATTTT. The encoded protein is CSARDGRGAPTDTQYF.

This CDR3 reads CASSSESRPLYNEQFF. CDR3 nucleotides: TGTGCCAGCAGCTCCGAGTCTAGACCCCTTTACAATGAGCAGTTCTTC. The chain is built from TRBV7-2 and TRBJ2-1; D is ambiguous. The CDR3 is 16 residues long. Per germline, CDR1 SGHTA and CDR2 FQGNSA. With 4 bases removed from V and 4 bases from J, the gap between germline ends came to 17 bases.

This clonotype was seen a few times. V gene TRBV4-1 combines with J gene TRBJ1-6, with a weak D call TRBD1 (5 bases). Trimming left V 3 bases short and J 7 bases short, with 16 bases between. Germline CDR1 and CDR2: MGHRA and YSYEKL. CDR3 length: 16 amino acids. For the CDR3, the DNA is TGCGCCAGCAGCCATCCCCGCAGCTCAGGGAATTCACCCCTCCACTTT. This sequence encodes CASSHPRSSGNSPLHF.

J is TRBJ2-1 and V is TRBV20-1; 7 positions match TRBD1. V shed 6 bases and J 5 bases; nucleotides not matched to a gene: 7. Germline loops: CDR1 DFQATT, CDR2 SNEGSKA (reference sequence). The CDR3 is made up of 13 amino acids. The CDR3: CSAEDRDDNEQFF. CDR3 coding DNA: TGCAGTGCCGAAGACAGGGACGACAATGAGCAGTTCTTC.

The chain links TRBV20-1 to TRBJ1-5, with D possibly TRBD1 on 6 matching bases. In germline, CDR1 is DFQATT, CDR2 SNEGSKA (reference sequence). The CDR3 has 13 residues. The ends were cut back, 6 bases at V and 8 bases at J, with 17 bases in the middle. In DNA, the CDR3 is TGCAGTGCCCCCCCAACAGGGAATGAGCCCCAGCATTTT. It yields the protein CSAPPTGNEPQHF.

This chain uses TRBV6-1 with TRBJ1-2; unclear D gene. The V end was cut by 2 bases, the J end by 4 bases, with 14 bases between. The CDR3 is 15 residues long. Germline-derived CDR1 and CDR2 are MNHNS and SASEGT. CDR3 amino acids: CASSEMADGSYGYTF. CDR3 nucleotide sequence: TGTGCCAGCAGTGAAATGGCGGACGGGAGCTATGGCTACACCTTC.

The chain has TRBV20-1 and TRBJ1-1; D perhaps matches TRBD1 (6 bases). Germline lookup yields CDR1 DFQATT and CDR2 SNEGSKA (reference sequence). The V gene lost 6 bases and the J gene lost 7 bases, with 18 bases spanning the gap. CDR3 length: 13 residues. CDR3 sequence: CSAQPGGRIEAFF. The CDR3 DNA reads TGCAGTGCCCAACCGGGGGGGCGTATTGAAGCTTTCTTT.

In DNA, the CDR3 is TGTGCCAGCAGTGACTCGACGGTCGCCGGGGGAACAGATACGCAGTATTTT. It encodes CASSDSTVAGGTDTQYF. The chain recombines TRBV6-4 with TRBJ2-3, with D possibly matching TRBD2 (6 bases). The germline V gene encodes CDR1 MRHNA and CDR2 SNTAGT. The CDR3 runs 17 residues. The ends were cut back, 0 bases at V and 3 bases at J, with 16 bases in the middle.

This clonotype was recorded a few times. The V and J genes are TRBV6-5 and TRBJ1-1; 12 bases map to TRBD1. CDR3 length equals 15 residues. Losses at the gene ends were 6 bases for V and 8 bases for J; bases not matched to a gene: 10. Germline values: CDR1 MNHEY, CDR2 SVGAGI. The CDR3 sequence is CASSPPGTGGPEAFF. For the CDR3, the DNA is TGTGCCAGCAGCCCCCCCGGGACAGGGGGCCCGGAAGCTTTCTTT.

This clonotype appeared once. V and J are TRBV29-1 and TRBJ1-2; D may be TRBD1 (5 bases). The CDR3 covers 11 residues. V dropped 7 bases and J dropped 8 bases, with 14 bases sitting between them. Germline V gene lookup returns CDR1 SQVTM and CDR2 ANQGSEA. The CDR3 sequence: CSGESGWGYTF. The CDR3 nucleotides read TGCAGCGGTGAGTCAGGGTGGGGCTACACCTTC.